Each of the 18 T cell receptor beta chains below was sequenced from the same sample in a study of T cells in Graves' hyperthyroidism and ophthalmopathy. The CDR3 regions of TCR beta were amplified from RNA transcripts. The TCR CDR3 first-round RT-PCR relied on the HTBI primer set. One entry per CDR3 protein results from TCRdb running MiXCR on the multiplex PCR reads. The top ten hold 50% of the sample, which has some 210,000 distinct CDR3 sequences, 17% seen once. The sample taken for sequencing was blood. These receptors came from a man aged 45 to 65 with Graves' hyperthyroidism.

Points on this clonotype: A clone one base away is much larger, so this may be a read error. V usage is TRBV18 and J usage is TRBJ2-1; D gene uncertain. There are 16 residues in the CDR3. CDR1 and CDR2 from the germline V gene are KGHSH and LQKENI. The CDR3 bases are TGTGCCAGCTCACCAGTCAATACAGACTCCCACAATGAGCAGTTCTTC. Translation: CASSPVNTDSHNEQFF.

This clonotype has at least ten counts. J is TRBJ2-1 and V is TRBV3-1, with D perhaps being TRBD1 or TRBD2 (5 bases each). V was shortened by 4 bases and J by 8 bases, with 18 bases between the two germline ends. Germline lookup yields CDR1 LGHDT and CDR2 YNNKEL (reference sequence). The CDR3 covers 15 residues. The CDR3 protein is CASSLTESGLDEQFF. For the CDR3, the DNA is TGTGCCAGCAGCCTGACAGAGTCGGGGTTAGATGAGCAGTTCTTC.

This clonotype was counted at least ten times. This chain connects TRBV13 to TRBJ2-1; the D gene is possibly TRBD2 (7 bases). Trimming took 0 bases from V and 10 from J, leaving 16 bases between them. The CDR3 sequence is 15 residues long. CDR1 and CDR2 from the germline V gene are PRHDT and FYEKMQ (reference sequence). The CDR3 sequence: CASSLGRGGGREQFF. The CDR3 nucleotides are TGTGCCAGCAGCTTAGGAAGGGGAGGGGGAAGAGAGCAGTTCTTC.

This clonotype has ten or more counts. This chain uses TRBV28 with TRBJ2-5, with 9 bases matching TRBD2. With 3 bases clipped from V and 5 bases from J, the junction kept 7 bases outside the gene matches. Germline V lookup: CDR1 MDHEN, CDR2 SYDVKM. This CDR3 comprises 15 residues. CDR3 sequence: CASSLASGTEETQYF. In DNA, the CDR3 is TGTGCCAGCAGTTTGGCTAGCGGGACAGAGGAGACCCAGTACTTC.

In its sample, this clonotype was seen many times. V gene TRBV28 combines with J gene TRBJ2-7, with D unclear. The CDR3 is 15 amino acids. Per germline, CDR1 MDHEN and CDR2 SYDVKM. V dropped 2 bases and J dropped 0 bases, with 11 bases sitting between them. The CDR3 DNA reads TGTGCCAGCAGTTTAGAATGGGCTAGCTCCTACGAGCAGTACTTC. Its translation: CASSLEWASSYEQYF.

This clonotype was seen repeatedly, ten times or more. The chain combines TRBV12-3 or TRBV12-4 with TRBJ2-7, with D possibly being TRBD1 or TRBD2 (5 bases each). This CDR3 contains 13 residues. V was shortened by 5 bases and J by 6 bases, with 14 bases between the two germline ends. CDR3 sequence reads: CASSPQDGAEQYF. The CDR3 DNA reads TGTGCCAGCAGTCCCCAGGACGGGGCCGAGCAGTACTTC.

The chain couples TRBV10-3 to TRBJ2-4; 8 bases map to TRBD1. The CDR3 contains 15 residues. J was trimmed by 5 bases and V by 0 bases; bases with no gene match: 3. The germline CDR1 and CDR2 sequences are ENHRY and SYGVKD. The CDR3 nucleotides are TGTGCCATCAGTGAGTCCGGGACAGGAGAAAACATTCAGTACTTC. Translation: CAISESGTGENIQYF.

V usage is TRBV6-5 and J usage is TRBJ2-7; maybe TRBD2 (6 bases). With 0 bases removed from V and 6 bases from J, the gap between germline ends came to 15 bases. CDR3 length: 15 amino acids. Germline V CDR1 and CDR2: MNHEY, SVGAGI. This CDR3 reads CASSYSPGDLGEQYF. CDR3 DNA sequence: TGTGCCAGCAGTTACTCCCCGGGGGATCTTGGCGAGCAGTACTTC.

The CDR3 DNA reads TGTGCCAGCAGCTTAGTAGACAACCCCTCTGGGGCCAACGTCCTGACTTTC. Its protein is CASSLVDNPSGANVLTF. The rearrangement uses TRBV7-9 and TRBJ2-6; no firm D call. Germline V CDR1 and CDR2: SEHNR, FQNEAQ (reference sequence). This CDR3 is 17 amino acids long. V was pared by 1 base and J by 0 bases, with 10 bases between.

The chain uses TRBV6-1 and TRBJ1-1; TRBD1 matches 10 bases. The V segment lost 7 bases and the J segment 10 bases; nucleotides outside the gene matches: 9. The CDR3 totals 13 residues. Germline assignment: CDR1 MNHNS and CDR2 SASEGT. The CDR3: CASITTGGAGAFF. The CDR3 bases are TGTGCCAGCATCACGACAGGGGGCGCCGGAGCTTTCTTT.

This clonotype was observed at least ten times. V and J are TRBV28 and TRBJ1-4, with 8 bases matching TRBD1. This CDR3 comprises 14 residues. The germline gives CDR1 MDHEN, CDR2 SYDVKM. Germline trimming cut 6 bases from V and 8 bases from J; bases unmatched to any gene: 8. As DNA, the CDR3 is TGTGCCAGCAGCCCGGACAGGGAATTGGAAAAACTGTTTTTT. It specifies CASSPDRELEKLFF.

This clonotype occurred many times. The rearrangement joins TRBV18 to TRBJ2-2; no clear D gene. The CDR3 sequence is 15 residues long. Between the trimmed V and J ends, which lost 6 bases and 7 bases, there was a span of 18 bases. Germline values: CDR1 KGHSH, CDR2 LQKENI. The CDR3, as DNA: TGTGCCAGCTCGCCTACGAGAAGCGACGGCGGGGAGCTGTTTTTT. It codes for CASSPTRSDGGELFF. Together with reference TRBV18 and TRBJ2-2, the CDR3 gives the full variable domain: NAGVMQNPRHLVRRRGQEARLRCSPMKGHSHVYWYRQLPEEGLKFMVYLQKENIIDESGMPKERFSAEFPKEGPSILRIQQVVRGDSAAYFCASSPTRSDGGELFFGEGSRLTVL.

This clonotype was picked up a small number of times. This chain links TRBV5-8 with TRBJ2-7; the match to TRBD2 covers 13 bases. Germline V gene data show CDR1 as SGHTS and CDR2 as YDEGEE. J lost 3 bases, V lost 4 bases, and 4 bases had no gene match. CDR3 length: 15 residues. Here the CDR3 DNA reads TGTGCCAGCAGCCTGAGGACTAGCGGGAGCTACGAGCAGTACTTC. Translating gives CASSLRTSGSYEQYF.

The genes are TRBV10-1 and TRBJ2-3; D not certain. Germline CDR1 WNHNN, CDR2 SYGVQD (reference sequence). Trimming cost V 3 bases and J 7 bases, with 11 bases left between them. There are 13 residues in the CDR3. The CDR3 sequence is CASSEGTQYTQYF. CDR3 DNA sequence: TGCGCCAGCAGTGAAGGCACCCAATATACGCAGTATTTT.

This clonotype was counted many times. The rearrangement links TRBV28 to TRBJ2-3; a weak D match, TRBD1 (5 bases). This CDR3 has 15 residues. Germline V CDR1 and CDR2: MDHEN, SYDVKM. Trimming removed 5 bases from V and 0 bases from J, with 12 bases in between. As DNA, the CDR3 is TGTGCCAGCAGTGACTCGACAGTAAGCACAGATACGCAGTATTTT. Its translation is CASSDSTVSTDTQYF.

This sequence joins TRBV12-3 or TRBV12-4 and TRBJ2-3; D unclear. Between the trimmed V and J ends, which lost 5 bases and 7 bases, there was a span of 19 bases. The CDR3 spans 15 residues. CDR3 protein: CASSPHPVLRNTQYF. The CDR3 nucleotides are TGTGCCAGCAGTCCCCACCCGGTACTCCGGAATACGCAGTATTTT.

The chain combines TRBV9 with TRBJ2-3; 10 bases match TRBD2. V lost 2 bases, J lost 8 bases, and 8 bases stayed unmatched. From germline, CDR1 is SGDLS and CDR2 YYNGEE. This CDR3 contains 15 residues. The CDR3 DNA reads as TGTGCCAGCAGCGTCAGCGGGGAGCGGGGGGGTACGCAGTATTTT. This gives the protein CASSVSGERGGTQYF.

The chain links TRBV5-8 to TRBJ2-3; D perhaps matches TRBD2 (6 bases). From germline, CDR1 is SGHTS and CDR2 YDEGEE. CDR3 length equals 14 residues. The ends were cut back, 1 base at V and 2 bases at J, with 8 bases in the middle. CDR3 in amino acids: CASSLRGYTDTQYF. CDR3 coding DNA: TGTGCCAGCAGCTTGCGGGGGTACACAGATACGCAGTATTTT.